This T cell receptor beta chain was obtained from a study of T cell clones after liver transplantation. Study background: TCRbeta sequencing after a pre-transplant mixed lymphocyte reaction identified graft-donor-reactive clones, later tracked in post-transplant blood. Draws occurred before transplant, before withdrawal, and after complete or failed withdrawal.

Only in-frame clones appear in the TCRdb table, and some are missing; sequencing was by immunoSEQ multiplex PCR. The table shows more than 65,000 clones, with about four fifths occurring only once. Regarding this clone: The limits of the CDR3 on the DNA are not certain, so only TCRdb's listed CDR3 is given.

Germline V gene lookup returns CDR1 MNHEY and CDR2 SVGAGI. The CDR3 is 16 amino acids long, termini counted. The sequence came from a human patient who received a liver transplant. T cells may partly derive from the graft donor. The material sequenced was CD4+ T cells from blood, taken 12 months after liver transplant. The gene calls are TRBV6-5 and TRBJ2-7; the D call TRBD2 from the table was never checked on the DNA. CDR3 amino acids: CASSSSGGLTSYEQYF.